Listed below are T cell receptor beta chains from one sample, sequenced in a study of regulatory T cells in long-lasting Graves disease. TCRdb reprocessed the multiplex PCR reads with MiXCR, giving one entry per CDR3 protein. The table records about 460,000 distinct CDR3 sequences, 11% to 15% of them present only once. In addition, the sample was reused for a study of T cells in Graves' hyperthyroidism and ophthalmopathy.

The sequences come from peripheral blood mononuclear cells (PBMCs), collected at new diagnosis, from a patient treated with antithyroid drugs. These receptors were collected from a woman in her fifties or sixties with Graves disease. Both conserved end residues are part of each CDR3. The D gene is left open where the match is weak. Size is stated for part of the rows, as once, few or many counts, or as a class when the clone is expanded.

TRBV2	TRBJ1-1	many	.	CASSGQNRMNTEAFF	TGTGCCAGCAGTGGGCAGAATCGAATGAACACTGAAGCTTTCTTT
TRBV12-3/TRBV12-4	TRBJ1-1	many	.	CASSHDRWNTEAFF	TGTGCCAGCAGCCACGACAGGTGGAACACTGAAGCTTTCTTT
TRBV20-1	TRBJ2-7	many	TRBD2	CSASRTSGTVRYEQYF	TGCAGTGCTAGTAGGACTAGCGGCACTGTACGCTACGAGCAGTACTTC
TRBV12-3/TRBV12-4	TRBJ2-7	many	TRBD2	CASSLGTSRYEQYF	TGTGCCAGCAGTTTGGGGACTAGTAGGTACGAGCAGTACTTC
TRBV20-1	TRBJ2-7	many	TRBD1	CSARPGQGRYEQYF	TGCAGTGCTAGGCCGGGACAGGGGAGGTACGAGCAGTACTTC
TRBV6-2/TRBV6-3	TRBJ1-4	few	.	CASSTAGFANEKLFF	TGTGCCAGCAGTACAGCGGGGTTTGCTAATGAAAAACTGTTTTTT
TRBV4-1	TRBJ2-7	few	.	CASSQALSQYEQYF	TGCGCCAGCAGCCAAGCACTATCTCAATACGAGCAGTACTTC
TRBV7-2	TRBJ1-1	.	.	CASRPGHTNTEAFF	TGTGCCAGCAGGCCGGGACACACGAACACTGAAGCTTTCTTT
TRBV27	TRBJ2-3	many	TRBD2	CASSLIGLAGIGDTQYF	TGTGCCAGCAGTTTAATCGGACTAGCGGGTATCGGAGATACGCAGTATTTT
TRBV28	TRBJ1-5	many	.	CASIFTRYSNQPQHF	TGTGCCAGCATCTTCACGCGGTATAGCAATCAGCCCCAGCATTTT
TRBV25-1	TRBJ1-2	many	TRBD1	CASNPGTGRGYGYTF	TGTGCCAGCAACCCCGGGACAGGCAGAGGATATGGCTACACCTTC
TRBV3-1	TRBJ2-2	many	.	CASSPGTYPTGELFF	TGTGCCAGCAGCCCCGGGACATACCCGACCGGGGAGCTGTTTTTT
TRBV10-3	TRBJ1-2	many	.	CAISDRQNYGYTF	TGTGCCATCAGTGATCGTCAGAACTATGGCTACACCTTC
TRBV11-2	TRBJ2-3	many	TRBD2	CASSPGGAHGTDTQYF	TGTGCCAGCAGCCCGGGAGGGGCGCACGGCACAGATACGCAGTATTTT
TRBV7-2	TRBJ2-2	.	.	CASSSDMANTGELFF	TGTGCCAGCAGCTCGGACATGGCGAACACCGGGGAGCTGTTTTTT
TRBV27	TRBJ2-7	many	TRBD2	CASSLSGLAEYEQYF	TGTGCCAGCAGTTTATCCGGACTAGCAGAATACGAGCAGTACTTC
TRBV4-2	TRBJ2-3	few	.	CASSQEPGDTQYF	TGTGCCAGCAGCCAAGAACCGGGGGATACGCAGTATTTT